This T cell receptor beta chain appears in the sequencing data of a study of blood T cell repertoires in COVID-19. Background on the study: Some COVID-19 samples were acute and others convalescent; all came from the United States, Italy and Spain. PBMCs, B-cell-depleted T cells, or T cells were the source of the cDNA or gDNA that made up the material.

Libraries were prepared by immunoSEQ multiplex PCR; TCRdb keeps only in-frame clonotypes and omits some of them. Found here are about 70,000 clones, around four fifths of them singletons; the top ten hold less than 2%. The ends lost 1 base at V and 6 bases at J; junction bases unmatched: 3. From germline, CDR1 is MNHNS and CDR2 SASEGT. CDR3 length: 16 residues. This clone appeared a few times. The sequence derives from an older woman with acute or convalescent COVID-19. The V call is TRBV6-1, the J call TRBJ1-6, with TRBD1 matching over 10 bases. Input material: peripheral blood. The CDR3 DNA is TGTGCCAGCAGTGAAGGTTGGACAGGGGGTAATTCACCCCTCCACTTT. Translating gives CASSEGWTGGNSPLHF.